This is a list of T cell receptor beta chains from one sample in a study of Graves' ophthalmopathy and Graves' hyperthyroidism. TCRdb used MiXCR to reprocess the multiplex PCR reads, holding one entry per CDR3 protein. The sample includes about 550,000 distinct CDR3 sequences, roughly 40% of them seen just once. Material: peripheral blood or thyroid tissue (not recorded which). The receptors originated from an adult man with Graves' hyperthyroidism. CDR3s include the opening cysteine and the closing phenylalanine or tryptophan. Each record gives: V gene, J gene, D gene, CDR3 protein. D genes are given only for firm matches.

>TRBV7-8|TRBJ1-3|NA
CASSLAGPGNTIYF
>TRBV11-3|NA|NA
CASSLGSRNEQFF
>TRBV5-1|TRBJ2-1|NA
CASSRDLVITGSYNEQFF
>TRBV5-4|TRBJ1-1|NA
CASSQEWRGLNTEAFF
>TRBV10-2|TRBJ1-6|NA
CASVVQGESPLHF
>TRBV9|NA|TRBD2
CASSGGTSGRVNEQFF
>TRBV7-9|TRBJ1-2|NA
CASSSLSFHGYGYTF
>TRBV10-3|TRBJ1-5|NA
CAISESRLAGRYEHF
>TRBV7-6|TRBJ2-7|TRBD1
CASSLDRGRGHEQYF
>TRBV20-1|TRBJ1-3|NA
CSARARGTSGRPDTIYF
>TRBV19|TRBJ2-7|NA
CATQGAYEQYF
>TRBV5-1|TRBJ1-1|NA
CASSSAGSLNTEAFF
>TRBV9|TRBJ2-6|NA
CASSVGGDHSGANVLTF
>TRBV6-6|TRBJ2-5|NA
CASSYSSGLGETQYF
>TRBV20-1|NA|NA
CSARIPGTEQFF
>TRBV28|TRBJ1-5|NA
CARPRQYSNQPQHF
>TRBV14|TRBJ1-2|NA
CASSQAGSYGYTF